A single sample gave rise to the 13 T cell receptor beta chains below, sequenced in a study of identical twins' blood T cells. Each CDR3 protein gets one entry after TCRdb re-called the 5' RACE reads with MiXCR. This sample has hundreds of thousands of distinct CDR3 sequences; roughly 31% occur once, and the top ten carry 6% to 7%. The sample comprised PBMCs. The receptors were gathered from a woman aged 18-55 years in good health.

This clonotype was seen a few times. This chain connects TRBV4-2 to TRBJ1-6, with D unresolved. Trimming removed 0 bases from V and 7 bases from J, with 7 bases in between. The CDR3 consists of 14 residues. Germline V CDR1 and CDR2: LGHNA, YNFKEQ. In DNA, the CDR3 is TGTGCCAGCAGCCAAGATCAAGGGAATTCACCCCTCCACTTT. This gives the protein CASSQDQGNSPLHF.

The chain combines TRBV3-1 with TRBJ2-7; D possibly corresponds to TRBD2 (6 bases). The CDR3 is made up of 17 amino acids. From germline, CDR1 is LGHDT and CDR2 YNNKEL (reference sequence). V was pared by 0 bases and J by 6 bases, with 21 bases between. The CDR3 nucleotides are TGTGCCAGCAGCCAAGATCTTGTTTCGGGGGTCCGGGGCGAGCAGTACTTC. The encoded protein is CASSQDLVSGVRGEQYF.

This clonotype was picked up a small number of times. This chain uses TRBV20-1 with TRBJ1-1; D perhaps matches TRBD1 (6 bases). CDR1 DFQATT and CDR2 SNEGSKA come from the germline V gene (reference sequence). Trimming stripped 5 bases from V and 0 bases from J, with 13 bases between. This CDR3 is built from 14 residues. The CDR3 loop reads CSAQSGGMNTEAFF. The CDR3 region has the DNA TGCAGTGCTCAAAGTGGGGGCATGAACACTGAAGCTTTCTTT.

This clonotype was recorded at least ten times. J is TRBJ2-3 and V is TRBV27; D gene unclear. V was shortened by 8 bases and J by 6 bases, with 3 bases between the two germline ends. CDR1 is MNHEY, CDR2 SMNVEV, per germline (reference sequence). The CDR3 covers 9 residues. CDR3 DNA: TGTGCCAGCGGGGATACGCAGTATTTT. This encodes CASGDTQYF.

This clonotype was counted many times. The chain carries TRBV29-1 and TRBJ1-1; D not resolved. The V end was cut by 4 bases, the J end by 1 base, with 10 bases between. This CDR3 has 13 amino acids. Germline assignment: CDR1 SQVTM and CDR2 ANQGSEA. The CDR3, as DNA: TGCAGCGTTGTGGTACAGAAGAACACTGAAGCTTTCTTT. It encodes CSVVVQKNTEAFF.

The chain couples TRBV20-1 to TRBJ1-1; D unclear. The CDR3 consists of 12 residues. Trimming cost V 3 bases and J 0 bases, with 5 bases left between them. Germline V CDR1 and CDR2: DFQATT, SNEGSKA (reference sequence). The DNA for the CDR3 is TGCAGTGCTAGTAAGTTGAACACTGAAGCTTTCTTT. This gives the protein CSASKLNTEAFF.

The chain uses TRBV5-6 and TRBJ2-2; D could derive from TRBD1 or TRBD2 (5 bases each). The V end lost 3 bases, the J end lost 4 bases, and 16 bases lay between the germline ends. Germline CDR1 is SGHDT and CDR2 is YYEEEE. The CDR3 consists of 16 residues. The CDR3 DNA sequence: TGTGCCAGCAGCTCATTTTCCGGGACCTCCACCGGGGAGCTGTTTTTT. Translation: CASSSFSGTSTGELFF.

This clonotype occurred once. The rearrangement links TRBV5-6 to TRBJ1-1; unclear D gene. V lost 1 base and J 0 bases, leaving 10 bases between the germline ends. Per the germline V gene, CDR1 is SGHDT and CDR2 is YYEEEE. CDR3 length equals 15 residues. Here the CDR3 reads CASSLLRRVNTEAFF. DNA for the CDR3: TGTGCCAGCAGCTTGCTAAGGAGGGTGAACACTGAAGCTTTCTTT.

This clonotype has a handful of counts. CDR3 nucleotides: TGTGCCAGCGGAATGGACAGGGTTACGGAAAAACTGTTTTTT. It yields the protein CASGMDRVTEKLFF. The chain combines TRBV3-1 with TRBJ1-4; 8 bases are a match to TRBD1. This CDR3 is built from 14 residues. After removal of 8 bases from V and 8 bases from J, the junction contained 10 bases not matched to a gene. Germline CDR1 and CDR2: LGHDT and YNNKEL (reference sequence).

Details on this clonotype: A junction end diverges from the germline sequence, so it may reflect a read error. The V and J genes are TRBV14 and TRBJ1-1; D is undetermined. CDR3 length: 11 amino acids. CDR1 SGHDN and CDR2 FVKESK come from the germline V gene. CDR3 coding DNA: TGTGCCAGCAGTCAAGGCCTTGACGCTTTCTTT. It translates to CASSQGLDAFF.

The chain carries TRBV12-3 or TRBV12-4 and TRBJ2-1, with D possibly TRBD1 on 6 matching bases. CDR3 length: 14 amino acids. Trimming pared 8 bases from V and 9 bases from J, leaving 20 bases between. CDR3 region: CASRRQGLLFEQFF. In nucleotides, the CDR3 is TGTGCCAGCCGGCGGCAGGGGCTTCTATTTGAGCAGTTCTTC.

This clonotype was recorded many times. This chain uses TRBV29-1 with TRBJ2-1; TRBD2 matches at 12 bases. CDR1 and CDR2 (germline): SQVTM, ANQGSEA. Trimming at V came to 5 bases and at J to 1 base, leaving 3 bases not matched to a gene. The CDR3 runs 15 residues. Written as DNA, the CDR3 is TGCAGCGTTCTAGCGGGGGGGCCTTCCTACAATGAGCAGTTCTTC. Protein sequence: CSVLAGGPSYNEQFF.

Ten or more counts support this clonotype. The chain has TRBV5-1 and TRBJ1-4; unclear D gene. CDR3 length: 13 residues. Germline CDR1 and CDR2: SGHRS and YFSETQ. V lost 2 bases to trimming and J lost 6 bases, with 8 bases between them. The CDR3 region is CASSFDIYEKLFF. DNA of the CDR3: TGCGCCAGCAGCTTCGACATCTATGAAAAACTGTTTTTT.